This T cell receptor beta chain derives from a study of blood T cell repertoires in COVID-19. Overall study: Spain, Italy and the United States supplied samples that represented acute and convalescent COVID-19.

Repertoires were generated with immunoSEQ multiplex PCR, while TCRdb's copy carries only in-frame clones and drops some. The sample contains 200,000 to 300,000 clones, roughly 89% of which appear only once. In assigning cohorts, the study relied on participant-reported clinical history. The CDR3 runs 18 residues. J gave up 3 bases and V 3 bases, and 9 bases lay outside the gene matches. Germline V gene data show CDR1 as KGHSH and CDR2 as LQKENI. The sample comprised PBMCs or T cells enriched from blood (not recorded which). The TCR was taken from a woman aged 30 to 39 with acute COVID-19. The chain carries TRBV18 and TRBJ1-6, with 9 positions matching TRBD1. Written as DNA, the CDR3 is TGTGCCAGCTCACCGGGACAGGGAGGACGAATCTATAATTCACCCCTCCACTTT. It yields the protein CASSPGQGGRIYNSPLHF.